Below are 7 T cell receptor beta chains sequenced from a single sample in a study of regulatory T cells in long-lasting Graves disease. TCR beta libraries were built with iRepertoire HTBI primers and Arm-PCR of CDR3 regions. TCRdb fed the multiplex PCR reads into MiXCR, producing one record per CDR3 protein. The sample shows approximately 470,000 distinct CDR3 sequences, roughly 20% of them seen only once. The time point was: persistent/refractory GD, antithyroid drugs over 5 years with positive TRAb. Scientists built the TCR library using RNA that was extracted from PBMCs. The specimen was peripheral blood mononuclear cells (PBMCs), collected when the disease was refractory, from a patient treated with antithyroid drugs. The receptors originated from a female donor with Graves disease.

This clonotype has a count of ten or more. The CDR3 loop is CASSPPDRGLDTEAFF. In DNA, the CDR3 is TGTGCCAGCTCACCACCGGACAGGGGGCTGGACACTGAAGCTTTCTTT. The chain joins TRBV18 to TRBJ1-1; 11 positions agree with TRBD1. V lost 0 bases and J lost 3; bases outside the gene matches: 3. CDR3 length equals 16 residues. Germline V gene data show CDR1 as KGHSH and CDR2 as LQKENI.

The V call is TRBV28, the J call TRBJ2-1, with D uncertain. The CDR3 runs to 14 residues. The germline V gene has CDR1 MDHEN and CDR2 SYDVKM. V was shortened by 3 bases and J by 4 bases, with 10 bases between the two germline ends. The CDR3 is CASSFRAGYNEQFF. The CDR3 coding sequence is TGTGCCAGCAGTTTTAGGGCAGGTTACAATGAGCAGTTCTTC.

This clonotype appeared many times. The chain couples TRBV7-9 to TRBJ2-5; D unresolved. Germline CDR1 SEHNR, CDR2 FQNEAQ (reference sequence). The CDR3 extends over 14 amino acids. V was cut by 1 base and J by 2 bases, with 8 bases left in between. The DNA for the CDR3 is TGTGCCAGCAGCTTAGGTTCTCCACAAGAGACCCAGTACTTC. Its protein is CASSLGSPQETQYF.

In its sample, this clonotype was seen a few times. This rearrangement joins TRBV20-1 to TRBJ2-2, with 9 nucleotides matching TRBD2. V was pared by 6 bases and J by 2 bases, with 10 bases of the junction left unmatched. There are 16 residues in the CDR3. CDR1 DFQATT and CDR2 SNEGSKA come from the germline V gene (reference sequence). CDR3 nucleotide sequence: TGCAGTGCGGGCGGACTTCTAGCGGGAAACACCGGGGAGCTGTTTTTT. Its protein is CSAGGLLAGNTGELFF.

The chain employs TRBV14 and TRBJ1-1; the D is unclear. The V and J ends lost 5 bases and 2 bases respectively, with 9 bases between them. Germline loops: CDR1 SGHDN, CDR2 FVKESK. The CDR3 covers 13 residues. CDR3 nucleotide sequence: TGTGCCAGCAGCTACGGGATCAACACTGAAGCTTTCTTT. It yields the protein CASSYGINTEAFF.

The sample holds a few counts of this clonotype. The chain combines TRBV18 with TRBJ1-3; a weak D match, TRBD1 (5 bases). The CDR3 has 13 residues. CDR1 and CDR2 from the germline V gene are KGHSH and LQKENI. V lost 8 bases to trimming and J lost 4 bases, with 12 bases between them. The CDR3 reads CASTGGAGNTIYF. CDR3 DNA: TGTGCCAGCACCGGGGGAGCCGGAAACACCATATATTTT. The variable domain in full, completed from reference TRBV18 and TRBJ1-3, reads NAGVMQNPRHLVRRRGQEARLRCSPMKGHSHVYWYRQLPEEGLKFMVYLQKENIIDESGMPKERFSAEFPKEGPSILRIQQVVRGDSAAYFCASTGGAGNTIYFGEGSWLTVV.

This clonotype came up many times. The CDR3 DNA follows: TGTGCCAGCAGTTTAGACAGGACATATGGCTACACCTTC. Translating gives CASSLDRTYGYTF. V gene TRBV12-3 or TRBV12-4 combines with J gene TRBJ1-2; the D gene is possibly TRBD1 (5 bases). This CDR3 spans 13 amino acids. Trimming cost V 1 base and J 5 bases, with 8 bases left between them.